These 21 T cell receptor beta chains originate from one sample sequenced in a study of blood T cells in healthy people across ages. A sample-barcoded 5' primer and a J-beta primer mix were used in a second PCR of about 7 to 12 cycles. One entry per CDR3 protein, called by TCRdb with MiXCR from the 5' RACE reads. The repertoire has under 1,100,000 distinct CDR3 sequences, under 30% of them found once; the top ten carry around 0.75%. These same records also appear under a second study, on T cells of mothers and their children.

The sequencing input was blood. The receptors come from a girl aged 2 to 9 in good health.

The CDR3 loop reads CASSQDLAGNTDTQYF. Written as DNA, the CDR3 is TGTGCCAGCAGCCAAGACCTAGCGGGAAACACAGATACGCAGTATTTT. The chain links TRBV3-1 to TRBJ2-3; the match to TRBD2 covers 9 bases. The CDR3 has 16 amino acids. Germline V gives CDR1 LGHDT, CDR2 YNNKEL (reference sequence). V was clipped by 0 bases and J by 2 bases; unmatched bases: 3.

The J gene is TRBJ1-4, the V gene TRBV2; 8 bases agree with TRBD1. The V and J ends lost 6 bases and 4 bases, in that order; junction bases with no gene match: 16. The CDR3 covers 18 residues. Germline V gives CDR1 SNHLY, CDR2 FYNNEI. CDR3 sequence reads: CASRAGQGKYPINEKLFF. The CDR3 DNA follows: TGTGCCAGCAGAGCCGGACAGGGAAAGTACCCCATTAATGAAAAACTGTTTTTT.

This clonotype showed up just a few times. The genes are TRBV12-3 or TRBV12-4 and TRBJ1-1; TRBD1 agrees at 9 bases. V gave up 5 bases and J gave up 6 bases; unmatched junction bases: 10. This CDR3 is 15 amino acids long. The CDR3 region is CASSPRQGGVAEAFF. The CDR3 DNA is TGTGCCAGCAGTCCCCGACAGGGGGGGGTCGCTGAAGCTTTCTTT.

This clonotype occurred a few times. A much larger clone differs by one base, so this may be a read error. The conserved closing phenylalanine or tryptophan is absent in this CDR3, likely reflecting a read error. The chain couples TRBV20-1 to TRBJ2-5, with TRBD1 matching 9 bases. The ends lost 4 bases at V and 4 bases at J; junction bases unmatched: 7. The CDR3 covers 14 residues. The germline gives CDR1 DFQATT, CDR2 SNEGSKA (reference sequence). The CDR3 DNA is TGCAGTGCTAACAGGGGGCTAGGGGGAGAGACCCAGTACCTC. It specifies CSANRGLGGETQYL.

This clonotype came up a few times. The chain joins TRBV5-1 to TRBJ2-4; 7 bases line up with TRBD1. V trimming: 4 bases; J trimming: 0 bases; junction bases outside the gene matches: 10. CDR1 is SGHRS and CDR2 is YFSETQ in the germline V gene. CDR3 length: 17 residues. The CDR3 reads CASSPAPQGLAKNIQYF. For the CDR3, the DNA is TGCGCCAGCAGCCCCGCACCACAGGGGTTAGCCAAAAACATTCAGTACTTC.

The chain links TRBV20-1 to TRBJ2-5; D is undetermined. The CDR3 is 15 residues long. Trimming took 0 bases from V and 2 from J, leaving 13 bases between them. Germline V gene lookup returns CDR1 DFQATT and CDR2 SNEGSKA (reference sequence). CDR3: CSARDEQVMQETQYF. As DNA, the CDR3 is TGCAGTGCTAGAGATGAGCAGGTTATGCAAGAGACCCAGTACTTC.

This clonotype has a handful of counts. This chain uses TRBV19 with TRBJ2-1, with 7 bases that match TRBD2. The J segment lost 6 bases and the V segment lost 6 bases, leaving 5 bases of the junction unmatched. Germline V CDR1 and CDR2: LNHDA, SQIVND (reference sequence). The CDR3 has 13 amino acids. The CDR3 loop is CASSPGGVNEQFF. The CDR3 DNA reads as TGTGCCAGTAGCCCTGGGGGGGTCAATGAGCAGTTCTTC.

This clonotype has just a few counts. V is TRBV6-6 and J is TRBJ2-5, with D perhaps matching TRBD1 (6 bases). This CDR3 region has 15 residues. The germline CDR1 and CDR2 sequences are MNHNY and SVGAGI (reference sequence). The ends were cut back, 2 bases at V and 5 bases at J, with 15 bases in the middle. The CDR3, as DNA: TGTGCCAGCAGTTACAGCGGCAGGGGTCCTGAGACCCAGTACTTC. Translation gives CASSYSGRGPETQYF.

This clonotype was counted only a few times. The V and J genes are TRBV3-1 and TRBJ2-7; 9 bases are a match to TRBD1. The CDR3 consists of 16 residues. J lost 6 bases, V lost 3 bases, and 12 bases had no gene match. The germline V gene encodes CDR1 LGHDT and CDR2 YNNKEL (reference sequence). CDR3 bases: TGTGCCAGCAGCCACCCACCGGGACAGGGTCTTGGCGAGCAGTACTTC. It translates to CASSHPPGQGLGEQYF.

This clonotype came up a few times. This CDR3 reads CSVRFPQIYEQYF. The CDR3 DNA sequence: TGCAGCGTCAGATTCCCTCAAATCTACGAGCAGTACTTC. This sequence joins TRBV29-1 and TRBJ2-5; D not certain. The J call may be mistaken, given a closer DNA end match to TRBJ2-7. The length of the CDR3 is 13 residues. Germline CDR1 and CDR2: SQVTM and ANQGSEA.

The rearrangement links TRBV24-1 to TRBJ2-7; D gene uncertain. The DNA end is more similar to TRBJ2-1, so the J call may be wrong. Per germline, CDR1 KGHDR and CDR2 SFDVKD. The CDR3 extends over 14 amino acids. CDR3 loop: CATSDLGHPYEQFF. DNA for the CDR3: TGTGCCACCAGTGATTTGGGGCATCCCTATGAGCAGTTCTTC.

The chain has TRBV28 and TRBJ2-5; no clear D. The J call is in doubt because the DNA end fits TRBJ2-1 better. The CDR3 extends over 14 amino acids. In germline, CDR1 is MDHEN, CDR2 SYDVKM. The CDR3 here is CASSLVTVGNEQFF. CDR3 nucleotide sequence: TGTGCCAGCAGTTTAGTCACGGTGGGCAATGAGCAGTTCTTC.

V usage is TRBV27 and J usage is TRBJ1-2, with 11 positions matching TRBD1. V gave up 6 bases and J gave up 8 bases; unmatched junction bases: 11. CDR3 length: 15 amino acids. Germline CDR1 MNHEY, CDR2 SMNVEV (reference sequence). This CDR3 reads CASSQPGQGGEGYTF. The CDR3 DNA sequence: TGTGCCAGCAGCCAACCGGGACAGGGGGGGGAGGGCTACACCTTC.

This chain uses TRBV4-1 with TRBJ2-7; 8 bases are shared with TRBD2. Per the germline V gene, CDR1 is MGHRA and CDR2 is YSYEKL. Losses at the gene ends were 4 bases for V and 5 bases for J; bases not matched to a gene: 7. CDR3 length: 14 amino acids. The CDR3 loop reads CASSPEMTSDEQYF. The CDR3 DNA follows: TGCGCCAGCAGCCCGGAGATGACTAGCGACGAGCAGTACTTC.

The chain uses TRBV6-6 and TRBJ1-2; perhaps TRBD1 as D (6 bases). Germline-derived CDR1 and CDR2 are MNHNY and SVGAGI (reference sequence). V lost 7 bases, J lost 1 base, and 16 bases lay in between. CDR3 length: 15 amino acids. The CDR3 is CASINGQPFNYGYTF. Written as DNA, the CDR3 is TGTGCCAGCATCAATGGACAGCCTTTTAACTATGGCTACACCTTC.

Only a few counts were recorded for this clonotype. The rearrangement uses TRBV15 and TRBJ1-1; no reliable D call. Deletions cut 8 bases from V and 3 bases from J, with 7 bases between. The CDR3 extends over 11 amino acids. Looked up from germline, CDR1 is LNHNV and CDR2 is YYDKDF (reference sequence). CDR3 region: CATRVDTEAFF. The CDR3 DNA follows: TGTGCCACCCGGGTGGACACTGAAGCTTTCTTT.

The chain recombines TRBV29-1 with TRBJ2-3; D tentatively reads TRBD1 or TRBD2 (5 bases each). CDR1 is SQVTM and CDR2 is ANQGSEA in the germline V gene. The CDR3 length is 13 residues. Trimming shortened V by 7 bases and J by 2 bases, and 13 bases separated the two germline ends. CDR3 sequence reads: CSGRGVLTDTQYF. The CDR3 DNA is TGCAGCGGACGAGGGGTCCTCACAGATACGCAGTATTTT.

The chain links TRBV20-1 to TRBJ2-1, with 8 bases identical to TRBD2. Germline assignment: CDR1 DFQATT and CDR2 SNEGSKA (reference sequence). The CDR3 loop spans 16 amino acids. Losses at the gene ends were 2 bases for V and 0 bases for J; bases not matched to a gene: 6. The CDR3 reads CSARPPGLVSYNEQFF. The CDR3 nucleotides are TGCAGTGCTAGACCGCCGGGACTAGTCTCCTACAATGAGCAGTTCTTC.

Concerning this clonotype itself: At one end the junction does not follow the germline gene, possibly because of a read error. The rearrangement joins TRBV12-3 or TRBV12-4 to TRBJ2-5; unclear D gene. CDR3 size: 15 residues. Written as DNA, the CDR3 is TGTGCCTGCAGGTCCGCGGCCACTACTGCAGAGACCCAGTACTTC. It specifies CACRSAATTAETQYF.

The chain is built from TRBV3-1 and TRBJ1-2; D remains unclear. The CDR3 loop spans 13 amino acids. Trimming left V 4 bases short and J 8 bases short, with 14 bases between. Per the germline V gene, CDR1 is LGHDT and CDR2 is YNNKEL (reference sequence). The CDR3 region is CASSRAPTWGYTF. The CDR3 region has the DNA TGTGCCAGCAGCCGGGCCCCGACCTGGGGCTACACCTTC. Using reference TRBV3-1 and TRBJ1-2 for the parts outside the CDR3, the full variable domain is DTAVSQTPKYLVTQMGNDKSIKCEQNLGHDTMYWYKQDSKKFLKIMFSYNNKELIINETVPNRFSPKSPDKAHLNLHINSLELGDSAVYFCASSRAPTWGYTFGSGTRLTVV.

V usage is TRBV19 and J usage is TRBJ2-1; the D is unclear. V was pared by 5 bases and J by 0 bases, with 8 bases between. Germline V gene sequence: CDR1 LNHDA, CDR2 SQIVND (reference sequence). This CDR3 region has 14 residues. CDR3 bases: TGTGCCAGTAGTTCTGTGGGCTCCTACAATGAGCAGTTCTTC. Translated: CASSSVGSYNEQFF.